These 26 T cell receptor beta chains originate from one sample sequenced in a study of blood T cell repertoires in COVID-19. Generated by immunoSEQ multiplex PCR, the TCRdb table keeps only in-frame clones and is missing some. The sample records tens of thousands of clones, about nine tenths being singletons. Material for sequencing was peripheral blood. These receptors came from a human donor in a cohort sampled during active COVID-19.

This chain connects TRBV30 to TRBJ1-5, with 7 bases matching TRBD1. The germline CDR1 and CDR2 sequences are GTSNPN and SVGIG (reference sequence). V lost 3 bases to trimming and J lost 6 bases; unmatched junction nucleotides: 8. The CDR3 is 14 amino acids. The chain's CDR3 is CAWSAAGGGQPQHF. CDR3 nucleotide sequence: TGTGCCTGGAGCGCCGCAGGGGGTGGTCAGCCCCAGCATTTT.

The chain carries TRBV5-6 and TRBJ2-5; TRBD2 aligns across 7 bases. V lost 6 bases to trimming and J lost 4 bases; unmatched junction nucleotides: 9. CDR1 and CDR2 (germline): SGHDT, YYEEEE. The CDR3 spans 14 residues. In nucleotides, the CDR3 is TGTGCCAGCACCGGGAGGCAGCCTGGAGAGACCCAGTACTTC. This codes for CASTGRQPGETQYF.

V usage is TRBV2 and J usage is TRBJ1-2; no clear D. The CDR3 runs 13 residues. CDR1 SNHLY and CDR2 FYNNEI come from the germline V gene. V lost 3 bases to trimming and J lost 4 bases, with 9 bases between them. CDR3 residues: CASSEGVGYGYTF. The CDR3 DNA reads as TGTGCCAGCAGTGAGGGAGTGGGCTATGGCTACACCTTC.

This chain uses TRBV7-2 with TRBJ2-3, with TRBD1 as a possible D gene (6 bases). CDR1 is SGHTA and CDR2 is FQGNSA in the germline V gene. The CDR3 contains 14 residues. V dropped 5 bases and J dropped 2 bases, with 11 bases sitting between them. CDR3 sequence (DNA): TGTGCCAGCAGCCTCGGGACATCCACAGATACGCAGTATTTT. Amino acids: CASSLGTSTDTQYF.

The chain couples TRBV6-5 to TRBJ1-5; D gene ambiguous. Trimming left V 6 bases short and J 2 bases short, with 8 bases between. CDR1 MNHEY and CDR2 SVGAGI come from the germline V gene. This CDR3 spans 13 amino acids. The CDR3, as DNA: TGTGCCAGCAGCCGCGGGGGCAATCAGCCCCAGCATTTT. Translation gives CASSRGGNQPQHF.

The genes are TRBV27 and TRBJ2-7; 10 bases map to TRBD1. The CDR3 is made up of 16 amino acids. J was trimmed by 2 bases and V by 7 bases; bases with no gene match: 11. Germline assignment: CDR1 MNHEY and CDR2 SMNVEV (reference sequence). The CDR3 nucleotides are TGTGCCAGCATCCCCCACGGACAGGGGGAGCCCTACGAGCAGTACTTC. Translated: CASIPHGQGEPYEQYF.

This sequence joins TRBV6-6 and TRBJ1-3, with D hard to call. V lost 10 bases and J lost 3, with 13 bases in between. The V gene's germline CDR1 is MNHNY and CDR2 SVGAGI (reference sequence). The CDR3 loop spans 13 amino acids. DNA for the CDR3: TGTGCCACAACTCGGGGAGTTGGAAACACCATATATTTT. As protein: CATTRGVGNTIYF.

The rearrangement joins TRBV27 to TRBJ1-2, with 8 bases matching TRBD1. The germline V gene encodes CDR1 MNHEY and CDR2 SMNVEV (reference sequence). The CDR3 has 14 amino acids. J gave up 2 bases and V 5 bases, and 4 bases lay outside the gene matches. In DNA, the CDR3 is TGTGCCAGCAGTCCCCGGACAGGGAACTATGGCTACACCTTC. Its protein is CASSPRTGNYGYTF.

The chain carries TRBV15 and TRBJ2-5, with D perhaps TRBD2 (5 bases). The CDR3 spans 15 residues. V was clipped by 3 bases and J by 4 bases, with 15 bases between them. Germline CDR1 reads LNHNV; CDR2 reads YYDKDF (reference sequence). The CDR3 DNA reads TGTGCCACCAGCAGGGCGGTTTTCGGGGTAGAGACCCAGTACTTC. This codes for CATSRAVFGVETQYF. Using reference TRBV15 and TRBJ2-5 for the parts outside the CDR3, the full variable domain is DAMVIQNPRYQVTQFGKPVTLSCSQTLNHNVMYWYQQKSSQAPKLLFHYYDKDFNNEADTPDNFQSRRPNTSFCFLDIRSPGLGDTAMYLCATSRAVFGVETQYFGPGTRLLVL.

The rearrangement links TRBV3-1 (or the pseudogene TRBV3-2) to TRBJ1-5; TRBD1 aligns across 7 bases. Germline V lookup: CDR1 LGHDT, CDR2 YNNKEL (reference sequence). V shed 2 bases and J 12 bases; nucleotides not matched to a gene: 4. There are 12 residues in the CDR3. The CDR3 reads CASSQSQGVQHF. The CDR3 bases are TGTGCCAGCAGCCAATCCCAGGGGGTCCAGCATTTT.

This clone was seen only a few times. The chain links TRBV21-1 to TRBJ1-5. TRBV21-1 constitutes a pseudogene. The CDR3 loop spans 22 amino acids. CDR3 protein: CASSKAGGRKTGRRYSNQPQHF. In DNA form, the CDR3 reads TGTGCCAGCAGCAAAGCGGGGGGGAGAAAAACAGGGCGGCGGTATAGCAATCAGCCCCAGCATTTT.

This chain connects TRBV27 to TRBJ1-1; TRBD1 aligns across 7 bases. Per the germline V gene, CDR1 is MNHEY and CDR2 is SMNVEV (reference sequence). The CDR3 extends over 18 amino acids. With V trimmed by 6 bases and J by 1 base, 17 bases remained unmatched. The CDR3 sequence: CASSHTRQGRMKNTEAFF. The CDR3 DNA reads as TGTGCCAGCAGCCATACCCGACAGGGACGGATGAAGAACACTGAAGCTTTCTTT.

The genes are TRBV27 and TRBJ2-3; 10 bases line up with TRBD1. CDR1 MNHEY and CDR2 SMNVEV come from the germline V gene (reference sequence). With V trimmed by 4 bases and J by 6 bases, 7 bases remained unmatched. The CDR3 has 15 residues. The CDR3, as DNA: TGTGCCAGCAGTTCCGGACAGGGGGTGGGGGATACGCAGTATTTT. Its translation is CASSSGQGVGDTQYF.

In DNA, the CDR3 is TGTGCCAGCAGTGAAGCCCACCCCGGACAGGGGAATCGATCACCCCTCCACTTT. It yields the protein CASSEAHPGQGNRSPLHF. This chain uses TRBV25-1 with TRBJ1-6; 9 bases line up with TRBD1. Germline V gene lookup returns CDR1 MGHDK and CDR2 SYGVNS. V shed 2 bases, J shed 10 bases, and the junction held 15 bases outside the gene matches. This CDR3 comprises 18 residues.

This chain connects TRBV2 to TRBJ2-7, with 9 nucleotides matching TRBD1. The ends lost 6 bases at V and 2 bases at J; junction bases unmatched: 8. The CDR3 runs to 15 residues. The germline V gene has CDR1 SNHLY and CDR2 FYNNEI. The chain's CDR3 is CASSGDRASPYEQYF. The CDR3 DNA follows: TGTGCCAGCAGCGGGGACAGGGCATCCCCCTACGAGCAGTACTTC.

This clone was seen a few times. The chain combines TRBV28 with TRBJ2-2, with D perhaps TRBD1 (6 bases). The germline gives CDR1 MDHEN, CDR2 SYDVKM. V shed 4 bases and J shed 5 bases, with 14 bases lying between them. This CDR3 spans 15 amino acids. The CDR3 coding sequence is TGTGCCAGCAGTTGGACCGTACAGGGAACCGGGGAGCTGTTTTTT. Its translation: CASSWTVQGTGELFF. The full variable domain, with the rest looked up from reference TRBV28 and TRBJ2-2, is DVKVTQSSRYLVKRTGEKVFLECVQDMDHENMFWYRQDPGLGLRLIYFSYDVKMKEKGDIPEGYSVSREKKERFSLILESASTNQTSMYLCASSWTVQGTGELFFGEGSRLTVL.

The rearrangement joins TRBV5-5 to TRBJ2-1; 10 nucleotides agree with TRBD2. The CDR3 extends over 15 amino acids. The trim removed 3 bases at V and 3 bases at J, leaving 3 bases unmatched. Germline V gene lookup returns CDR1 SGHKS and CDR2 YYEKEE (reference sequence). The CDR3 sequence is CASSSGTSDYNEQFF. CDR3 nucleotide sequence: TGTGCCAGCAGCTCCGGGACTAGCGACTACAATGAGCAGTTCTTC.

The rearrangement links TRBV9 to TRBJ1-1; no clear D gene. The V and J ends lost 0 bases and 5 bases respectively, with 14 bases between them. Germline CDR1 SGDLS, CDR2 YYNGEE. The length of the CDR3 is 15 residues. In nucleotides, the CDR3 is TGTGCCAGCAGCGTAGAGGAGGGCCGAGGGACTGAAGCTTTCTTT. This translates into CASSVEEGRGTEAFF.

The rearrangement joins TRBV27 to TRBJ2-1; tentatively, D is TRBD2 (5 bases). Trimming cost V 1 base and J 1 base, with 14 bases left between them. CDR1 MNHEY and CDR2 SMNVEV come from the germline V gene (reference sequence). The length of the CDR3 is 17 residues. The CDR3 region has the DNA TGTGCCAGCAGTTTATTGTTGGGCGGGTTGTCCTACAATGAGCAGTTCTTC. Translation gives CASSLLLGGLSYNEQFF.

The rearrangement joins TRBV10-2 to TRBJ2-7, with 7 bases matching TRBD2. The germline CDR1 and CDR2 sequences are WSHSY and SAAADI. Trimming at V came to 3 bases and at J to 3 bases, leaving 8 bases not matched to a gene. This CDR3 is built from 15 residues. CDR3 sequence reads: CASSDGGGFYYEQYF. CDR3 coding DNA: TGCGCCAGCAGTGATGGGGGGGGTTTTTACTACGAGCAGTACTTC.

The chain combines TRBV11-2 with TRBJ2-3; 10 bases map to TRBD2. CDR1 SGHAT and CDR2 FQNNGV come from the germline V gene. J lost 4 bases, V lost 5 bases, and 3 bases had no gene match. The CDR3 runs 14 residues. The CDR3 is CASSLAGVADTQYF. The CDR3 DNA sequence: TGTGCCAGCAGCCTAGCGGGAGTGGCAGATACGCAGTATTTT.

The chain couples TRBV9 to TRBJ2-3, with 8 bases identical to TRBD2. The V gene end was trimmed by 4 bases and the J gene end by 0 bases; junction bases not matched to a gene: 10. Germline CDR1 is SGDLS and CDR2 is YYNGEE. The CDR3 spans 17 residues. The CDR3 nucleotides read TGTGCCAGCAGCCCGAGAGGGTCTAGCGGGAGCACAGATACGCAGTATTTT. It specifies CASSPRGSSGSTDTQYF.

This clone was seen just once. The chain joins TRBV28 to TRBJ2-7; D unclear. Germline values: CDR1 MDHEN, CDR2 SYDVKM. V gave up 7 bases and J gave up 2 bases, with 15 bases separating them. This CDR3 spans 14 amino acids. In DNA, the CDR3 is TGTGCCAGCACCCCCTCAGGTCCCCCCTACGAGCAGTACTTC. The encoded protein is CASTPSGPPYEQYF.

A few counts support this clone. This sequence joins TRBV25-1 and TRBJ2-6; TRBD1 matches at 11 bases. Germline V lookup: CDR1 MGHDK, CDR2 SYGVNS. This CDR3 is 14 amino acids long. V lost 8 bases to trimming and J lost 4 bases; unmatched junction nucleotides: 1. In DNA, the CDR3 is TGTGCCAGCGGACAGGGGGCCGGGGCCAACGTCCTGACTTTC. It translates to CASGQGAGANVLTF.

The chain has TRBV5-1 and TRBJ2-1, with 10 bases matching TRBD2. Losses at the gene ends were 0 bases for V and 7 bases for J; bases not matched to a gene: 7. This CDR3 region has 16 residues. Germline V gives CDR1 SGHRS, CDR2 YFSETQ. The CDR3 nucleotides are TGCGCCAGCAGCTTGGGGGCTAGCGGGAGAGGGAATGAGCAGTTCTTC. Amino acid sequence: CASSLGASGRGNEQFF.

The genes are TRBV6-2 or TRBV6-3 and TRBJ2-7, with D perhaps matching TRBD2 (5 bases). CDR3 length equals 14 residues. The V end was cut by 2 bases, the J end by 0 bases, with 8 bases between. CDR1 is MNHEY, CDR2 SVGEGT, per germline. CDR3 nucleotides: TGTGCCAGCAGTTACACTAGTCGCTCCTACGAGCAGTACTTC. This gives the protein CASSYTSRSYEQYF.